This entry lists 21 T cell receptor beta chains sequenced from one sample in a study of cytomegalovirus exposure and HLA in healthy donors. Primers for the PCR totalled 60 Vbeta and 13 Jbeta. Repertoires were generated with immunoSEQ multiplex PCR, while TCRdb's copy carries only in-frame clones and drops some. The sample includes 110,000 to 150,000 clones, 70% to 85% of them seen just once. The material sequenced was PBMCs. These TCRs come from a woman aged 55 to 70 in good health and CMV-seropositive.

The rearrangement links TRBV29-1 to TRBJ2-5; possibly TRBD1 for D (6 bases). Per the germline V gene, CDR1 is SQVTM and CDR2 is ANQGSEA. V was clipped by 7 bases and J by 5 bases, with 17 bases between them. This CDR3 comprises 13 residues. The CDR3 sequence: CSAEGQGRETQYF. The CDR3 DNA reads as TGCAGCGCCGAGGGGCAGGGGCGGGAGACCCAGTACTTC.

The V gene is TRBV5-1, the J gene TRBJ2-3, with D hard to call. The CDR3 is 13 amino acids. V lost 2 bases and J lost 2, with 6 bases in between. CDR1 and CDR2 from the germline V gene are SGHRS and YFSETQ. The CDR3 sequence: CASSFLITDTQYF. The CDR3 DNA reads TGCGCCAGCAGCTTCTTAATCACAGATACGCAGTATTTT.

This clone has a handful of counts. The chain joins TRBV18 to TRBJ1-5, with 8 nucleotides matching TRBD1. The CDR3 length is 17 residues. The trim removed 2 bases at V and 1 base at J, leaving 7 bases unmatched. CDR1 is KGHSH and CDR2 is LQKENI in the germline V gene. DNA of the CDR3: TGTGCCAGCTCACCAAGAGGGACAGGAATCAGCAATCAGCCCCAGCATTTT. Protein sequence: CASSPRGTGISNQPQHF.

The chain employs TRBV29-1 and TRBJ2-1, with TRBD2 matching over 12 bases. This CDR3 is built from 14 residues. Germline V gene sequence: CDR1 SQVTM, CDR2 ANQGSEA. The V and J ends lost 6 bases and 7 bases, in that order; junction bases with no gene match: 7. The CDR3 spells CSVWGTSGGNEQFF. The CDR3 DNA reads as TGCAGCGTCTGGGGAACTAGCGGGGGGAATGAGCAGTTCTTC.

This chain connects TRBV14 to TRBJ1-4; D gene uncertain. CDR3 length: 11 amino acids. Germline CDR1 reads SGHDN; CDR2 reads FVKESK. Trimming removed 1 base at V and 11 bases at J, with 5 bases between. The CDR3 nucleotides read TGTGCCAGCAGCCAAGGGCGGAAACTGTTTTTT. It is translated as CASSQGRKLFF.

This chain joins TRBV9 and TRBJ1-1; 9 bases are a match to TRBD1. With V trimmed by 4 bases and J by 0 bases, 10 bases remained unmatched. This CDR3 contains 17 residues. Per the germline V gene, CDR1 is SGDLS and CDR2 is YYNGEE. The CDR3 nucleotides are TGTGCCAGCAGCACCTACCGGGACAGGGTCGTGAACACTGAAGCTTTCTTT. It codes for CASSTYRDRVVNTEAFF.

The V call is TRBV5-4, the J call TRBJ1-5; 11 nucleotides match TRBD1. Germline CDR1 SGHNT, CDR2 YYREEE (reference sequence). Trimming took 3 bases from V and 7 from J; bases not matched to a gene: 0. The CDR3 length is 13 residues. In nucleotides, the CDR3 is TGTGCCAGCAGCTGGGACAGGGGGCAGCCCCAGCATTTT. Its translation: CASSWDRGQPQHF. Drawing the rest from reference TRBV5-4 and TRBJ1-5, the complete variable domain is ETGVTQSPTHLIKTRGQQVTLRCSSQSGHNTVSWYQQALGQGPQFIFQYYREEENGRGNFPPRFSGLQFPNYSSELNVNALELDDSALYLCASSWDRGQPQHFGDGTRLSIL.

The V call is TRBV28, the J call TRBJ1-5; tentative D call: TRBD1 (5 bases). The germline V and J ends were trimmed by 6 bases and 9 bases, with 15 bases remaining between them. The CDR3 consists of 13 residues. Germline CDR1 is MDHEN and CDR2 is SYDVKM. The CDR3 coding sequence is TGTGCCAGCAGGGGGCAGGGCTCGCGGCCCCAGCATTTT. Translated: CASRGQGSRPQHF.

The count of this clone is one. The rearrangement uses TRBV6-4 and TRBJ1-1; D may be TRBD1 (5 bases). Between the trimmed V and J ends, which lost 5 bases and 7 bases, there was a span of 11 bases. There are 12 residues in the CDR3. Germline CDR1 and CDR2: MRHNA and SNTAGT. CDR3 sequence reads: CASSRAGHEAFF. The CDR3 coding sequence is TGTGCCAGCAGTCGCGCCGGACATGAAGCTTTCTTT.

J is TRBJ2-7 and V is TRBV7-9; 13 bases match TRBD2. This CDR3 comprises 19 residues. The V gene end was trimmed by 4 bases and the J gene end by 1 base; junction bases not matched to a gene: 13. Germline loops: CDR1 SEHNR, CDR2 FQNEAQ (reference sequence). The CDR3 protein is CASSSGPGLAGIKSYEQYF. The CDR3 coding sequence is TGTGCCAGCAGCTCGGGGCCGGGACTAGCGGGAATAAAGTCCTACGAGCAGTACTTC.

This sequence joins TRBV19 and TRBJ2-1; 7 positions match TRBD2. Trimming took 8 bases from V and 7 from J; bases not matched to a gene: 17. The germline V gene encodes CDR1 LNHDA and CDR2 SQIVND (reference sequence). There are 16 residues in the CDR3. For the CDR3, the DNA is TGTGCCAGTCGGGAACTAGCGCAAGGAGGTTGGAATGAGCAGTTCTTC. This translates into CASRELAQGGWNEQFF. Full variable domain (rest looked up from reference TRBV19 and TRBJ2-1): DGGITQSPKYLFRKEGQNVTLSCEQNLNHDAMYWYRQDPGQGLRLIYYSQIVNDFQKGDIAEGYSVSREKKESFPLTVTSAQKNPTAFYLCASRELAQGGWNEQFFGPGTRLTVL.

V and J are TRBV5-1 and TRBJ2-3, with a weak D call TRBD2 (6 bases). Trimming shortened V by 4 bases and J by 4 bases, and 19 bases separated the two germline ends. This CDR3 region has 16 residues. Germline CDR1 and CDR2: SGHRS and YFSETQ. The CDR3 is CASSVTSLRGPDTQYF. The DNA for the CDR3 is TGCGCCAGCAGCGTAACTAGCCTTAGGGGCCCAGATACGCAGTATTTT.

This sequence joins TRBV2 and TRBJ2-7; 7 nucleotides align to TRBD2. V dropped 10 bases and J dropped 5; count of bases not matched to a gene: 8. Germline-derived CDR1 and CDR2 are SNHLY and FYNNEI. This CDR3 spans 12 amino acids. CDR3 sequence: CATWGGPNEQYF. Here the CDR3 DNA reads TGTGCCACATGGGGGGGTCCCAACGAGCAGTACTTC. Looking up the rest from reference TRBV2 and TRBJ2-7 gives the full variable domain: EPEVTQTPSHQVTQMGQEVILRCVPISNHLYFYWYRQILGQKVEFLVSFYNNEISEKSEIFDDQFSVERPDGSNFTLKIRSTKLEDSAMYFCATWGGPNEQYFGPGTRLTVT.

The V and J genes are TRBV10-3 and TRBJ1-1; D possibly corresponds to TRBD1 (5 bases). The CDR3 length is 16 residues. Trimming removed 3 bases at V and 0 bases at J, with 14 bases between. The germline gives CDR1 ENHRY, CDR2 SYGVKD. The CDR3 DNA reads as TGTGCCATCAGTGACCGACAGCGAGTCATGAACACTGAAGCTTTCTTT. It yields the protein CAISDRQRVMNTEAFF.

The rearrangement links TRBV4-1 to TRBJ2-1; 9 bases fit TRBD2. In germline, CDR1 is MGHRA, CDR2 YSYEKL. V gave up 6 bases and J gave up 0 bases; unmatched junction bases: 3. This CDR3 region has 15 residues. The CDR3 bases are TGCGCCAGCAGTTCTAGCGGGAACTCCTACAATGAGCAGTTCTTC. This translates into CASSSSGNSYNEQFF.

This rearrangement joins TRBV9 to TRBJ2-5, with a tentative D call TRBD2 (6 bases). Germline V lookup: CDR1 SGDLS, CDR2 YYNGEE. There are 16 residues in the CDR3. V was shortened by 0 bases and J by 5 bases, with 17 bases between the two germline ends. The CDR3 sequence is CASSVDGGTQKETQYF. The DNA of the CDR3 is TGTGCCAGCAGCGTAGATGGAGGGACTCAGAAGGAGACCCAGTACTTC.

This clone was detected once. The genes are TRBV6-1 and TRBJ2-1; D may be TRBD1 (5 bases). The CDR3 spans 16 residues. Trimming pared 3 bases from V and 2 bases from J, leaving 14 bases between. Germline V gene data show CDR1 as MNHNS and CDR2 as SASEGT. The CDR3 here is CASSDTGNGAYNEQFF. CDR3 DNA sequence: TGTGCCAGCAGTGACACAGGTAATGGGGCCTACAATGAGCAGTTCTTC.

This clone was observed a few times. The J gene is TRBJ2-7, the V gene TRBV11-3, with 7 bases matching TRBD1. The CDR3 has 15 residues. Germline lookup yields CDR1 SGHNT and CDR2 YENEEA. Losses at the gene ends were 5 bases for V and 4 bases for J; bases not matched to a gene: 11. The CDR3 protein is CASSPATTGSYEQYF. CDR3 in DNA: TGTGCCAGCAGCCCAGCAACGACAGGGAGTTACGAGCAGTACTTC.

V and J are TRBV4-2 and TRBJ2-7; 11 bases align to TRBD1. This CDR3 is 14 amino acids long. Germline CDR1 reads LGHNA; CDR2 reads YNFKEQ. V trimming: 2 bases; J trimming: 7 bases; junction bases outside the gene matches: 4. CDR3: CASSQRTGGGEQYF. The CDR3 nucleotides are TGTGCCAGCAGCCAACGGACAGGGGGCGGGGAGCAGTACTTC.

This clone was detected a few times. The chain joins TRBV5-4 to TRBJ1-5; the D is unclear. Germline loops: CDR1 SGHNT, CDR2 YYREEE (reference sequence). Trimming took 0 bases from V and 4 from J, leaving 5 bases between them. The CDR3 is 13 amino acids. In DNA form, the CDR3 reads TGTGCCAGCAGCTTGGGCCAGAATCAGCCCCAGCATTTT. Amino acid sequence: CASSLGQNQPQHF.

This clone came up once. The rearrangement joins TRBV28 to TRBJ2-1, with TRBD2 matching 7 bases. The CDR3 sequence is 15 residues long. CDR1 and CDR2 from the germline V gene are MDHEN and SYDVKM. V dropped 6 bases and J dropped 7; count of bases not matched to a gene: 12. For the CDR3, the DNA is TGTGCCAGCAGGGCAAGGACGGGAGGTGTTAATGAGCAGTTCTTC. Its translation: CASRARTGGVNEQFF.